This T cell receptor beta chain comes out of a study of technical replicates of blood from a few donors (TCRdb year 2017). Concerning this clone itself: Its binding antigen is unknown. No base qualities exist here, and no much larger clone lies one base off it.

The library relied on the immunoSEQ multiplex PCR assay. The source is immuneACCESS, and TCRdb retained only in-frame sequences with V and J called. Part of the clones is not carried over; for the studies checked, unresolved V genes explain less than half of this, and the remainder is unexplained. The sample table records tens of thousands of clones; over 90% of these occur just once. The ten biggest clones cover approximately 4.4% of the sample. Per the germline V gene (reference sequence), MNHEY is the CDR1 and SMNVEV is the CDR2. The CDR3 has 14 amino acids, counting the end cysteine and phenylalanine. Here the CDR3 DNA is all that survives: 42 bases in frame from base 1. V loses 6 bases at its end and J loses 3 bases; junction bases beyond the gene matches: 6.

The source is a human donor in good health. Some clones in this sample may be carry-over from other donors' samples. The sample taken for sequencing was PBMCs. The rearranged chain carries TRBV27 and TRBJ1-1, and 8 junction bases match TRBD1. The nucleotide sequence is given as TGTGCCAGCAGCCCCCAGGGGGCGGACACTGAAGCTTTCTTT. Its protein product is CASSPQGADTEAFF.